These 4 T cell receptor beta chains were sequenced from one sample in a study of blood T cell repertoires in COVID-19. Some clones are missing from TCRdb's copy, which holds only in-frame ones; the method was immunoSEQ multiplex PCR. The table includes 120,000 to 150,000 clones, 80% to 90% detected once. Material for sequencing was peripheral blood. The source is a woman aged 60-70 years with COVID-19, enrolled during active disease.

The rearrangement uses TRBV3-1 (or the pseudogene TRBV3-2) and TRBJ1-4, with D perhaps matching TRBD1 (6 bases). Germline lookup yields CDR1 LGHDT and CDR2 YNNKEL (reference sequence). This CDR3 is 15 amino acids long. With 2 bases removed from V and 5 bases from J, the gap between germline ends came to 12 bases. The CDR3 here is CASSQSGGRNEKLFF. The DNA for the CDR3 is TGTGCCAGCAGCCAAAGCGGGGGCAGGAATGAAAAACTGTTTTTT.

The chain links TRBV3-1 (or the pseudogene TRBV3-2) to TRBJ2-5, with D possibly being TRBD2 (6 bases). The CDR3 totals 13 residues. The V end lost 4 bases, the J end lost 5 bases, and 11 bases lay between the germline ends. Germline CDR1 reads LGHDT; CDR2 reads YNNKEL (reference sequence). In DNA, the CDR3 is TGTGCCAGCAGCCGGAGACTAGTGGAGACCCAGTACTTC. Its translation is CASSRRLVETQYF.

This clone has just one count. This chain links TRBV19 with TRBJ2-1; the match to TRBD2 covers 8 bases. This CDR3 region has 16 residues. Trimming at V came to 2 bases and at J to 8 bases, leaving 11 bases not matched to a gene. CDR1 and CDR2 from the germline V gene are LNHDA and SQIVND (reference sequence). The CDR3 nucleotides read TGTGCCAGTAGTATATCCCACGCGGGGGGAAGCGATGAGCAGTTCTTC. Its protein product is CASSISHAGGSDEQFF.

V gene TRBV19 combines with J gene TRBJ2-4; a weak D match, TRBD2 (6 bases). The germline V and J ends were trimmed by 3 bases and 8 bases, with 20 bases remaining between them. The CDR3 is 16 amino acids. The germline V gene has CDR1 LNHDA and CDR2 SQIVND (reference sequence). CDR3 loop: CASSITVGTYKDIQYF. CDR3 nucleotides: TGTGCCAGTAGTATCACCGTGGGGACTTATAAAGACATTCAGTACTTC.